The 27 T cell receptor beta chains given below trace back to one sample, sequenced in a study of T cell responses to AZD1222 COVID-19 vaccine. Only in-frame clones appear in the TCRdb table, and some are missing; sequencing was by immunoSEQ multiplex PCR. The sample lists under 150,000 clones, around 90% occurring once. Sequenced material: peripheral blood, taken on day 0 of AZD1222 vaccination. The receptors were gathered from an adult in good health.

The V call is TRBV28, the J call TRBJ2-7; 7 bases fit TRBD1. The CDR3 is 13 amino acids. J lost 12 bases, V lost 5 bases, and 13 bases had no gene match. In germline, CDR1 is MDHEN, CDR2 SYDVKM. The CDR3 bases are TGTGCCAGCAGTCGCGCCCCCGAAGGGGGCATGTACTTC. Translating gives CASSRAPEGGMYF.

V usage is TRBV2 and J usage is TRBJ2-1, with D perhaps TRBD1 (5 bases). The CDR3 contains 13 residues. Germline V gives CDR1 SNHLY, CDR2 FYNNEI. The germline V and J ends were trimmed by 0 bases and 9 bases, with 9 bases remaining between them. CDR3: CASSEAVQVEQFF. As DNA, the CDR3 is TGTGCCAGCAGTGAAGCGGTACAGGTTGAGCAGTTCTTC.

The genes are TRBV19 and TRBJ2-1; D tentatively reads TRBD1 or TRBD2 (5 bases each). This CDR3 region has 13 residues. Germline CDR1 and CDR2: LNHDA and SQIVND (reference sequence). V gave up 8 bases and J gave up 7 bases, with 15 bases separating them. The CDR3 region has the DNA TGTGCCAGTTCAGGACGGTGGGGGAATGAGCAGTTCTTC. Its protein is CASSGRWGNEQFF.

The chain recombines TRBV6-5 with TRBJ1-5; possible D gene TRBD1, 6 bases. This CDR3 spans 15 amino acids. With 2 bases removed from V and 6 bases from J, the gap between germline ends came to 14 bases. The germline V gene has CDR1 MNHEY and CDR2 SVGAGI. The DNA of the CDR3 is TGTGCCAGCAGTTACGTGGGGGGGCCTGGTCAGCCCCAGCATTTT. This codes for CASSYVGGPGQPQHF.

This rearrangement joins TRBV3-1 (or the pseudogene TRBV3-2) to TRBJ1-2; 7 bases agree with TRBD1. V trimming: 1 base; J trimming: 8 bases; junction bases outside the gene matches: 7. Per the germline V gene, CDR1 is LGHDT and CDR2 is YNNKEL (reference sequence). CDR3 length: 14 residues. The chain's CDR3 is CASSQAGTVYGYTF. The CDR3 DNA reads as TGTGCCAGCAGCCAAGCGGGGACAGTCTACGGCTACACCTTC.

The V gene is TRBV6-5, the J gene TRBJ1-5, with D tentatively TRBD1 (6 bases). The germline V and J ends were trimmed by 6 bases and 5 bases, with 17 bases remaining between them. Germline CDR1 and CDR2: MNHEY and SVGAGI. CDR3 size: 15 residues. The CDR3 here is CASRAGGAIYQPQHF. The CDR3, as DNA: TGTGCCAGCAGAGCGGGGGGGGCGATTTATCAGCCCCAGCATTTT.

The chain couples TRBV28 to TRBJ1-6; 8 nucleotides agree with TRBD1. From germline, CDR1 is MDHEN and CDR2 SYDVKM. The CDR3 totals 15 residues. After removal of 8 bases from V and 3 bases from J, the junction contained 6 bases not matched to a gene. The CDR3 DNA sequence: TGTGCCAGCTTAAGACAGGGGCGCTATAATTCACCCCTCCACTTT. Translated: CASLRQGRYNSPLHF.

V and J are TRBV6-6 and TRBJ2-1, with D perhaps given as TRBD1 or TRBD2 (7 bases each). There are 20 residues in the CDR3. In germline, CDR1 is MNHNY, CDR2 SVGAGI (reference sequence). The V end was cut by 5 bases, the J end by 0 bases, with 26 bases between. CDR3 DNA sequence: TGTGCCAGCAGTCCTTACAGGGGCGGTCGGCGGGGGAGCTCCTACAATGAGCAGTTCTTC. This gives the protein CASSPYRGGRRGSSYNEQFF.

The rearrangement joins TRBV14 to TRBJ1-1; TRBD1 matches at 7 bases. Germline CDR1 SGHDN, CDR2 FVKESK. The CDR3 is 14 residues long. Trimming took 4 bases from V and 6 from J; bases not matched to a gene: 8. Here the CDR3 reads CASSRAAGGAEAFF. CDR3 nucleotides: TGTGCCAGCAGCCGAGCGGCAGGGGGGGCTGAAGCTTTCTTT. Full variable domain (remainder filled in from reference TRBV14 and TRBJ1-1): EAGVTQFPSHSVIEKGQTVTLRCDPISGHDNLYWYRRVMGKEIKFLLHFVKESKQDESGMPNNRFLAERTGGTYSTLKVQPAELEDSGVYFCASSRAAGGAEAFFGQGTRLTVV.

This rearrangement joins TRBV6-5 to TRBJ2-3, with TRBD2 as a possible D gene (6 bases). Germline V gives CDR1 MNHEY, CDR2 SVGAGI. Between the trimmed V and J ends, which lost 0 bases and 11 bases, there was a span of 18 bases. The CDR3 runs 15 residues. The CDR3 loop reads CASSYSGRGTRGQYF. CDR3 sequence (DNA): TGTGCCAGCAGTTACTCGGGACGGGGGACCCGGGGGCAGTATTTT.

This clone was seen only once. The genes are TRBV11-1 and TRBJ1-4, with D perhaps matching TRBD1 (6 bases). The CDR3 has 14 amino acids. Per germline, CDR1 SGHAT and CDR2 FQDESV (reference sequence). Trimming removed 8 bases from V and 0 bases from J, with 10 bases in between. The DNA for the CDR3 is TGTGCCAGCTCGGACAGACCAACTAATGAAAAACTGTTTTTT. Residues: CASSDRPTNEKLFF.

The rearrangement joins TRBV5-1 to TRBJ2-2; either TRBD1 or TRBD2 may supply D (5 bases each). Germline CDR1 reads SGHRS; CDR2 reads YFSETQ. This CDR3 is built from 14 residues. V was cut by 4 bases and J by 8 bases, with 15 bases left in between. Written as DNA, the CDR3 is TGCGCCAGCAGCATGGGACCCCCTGGGGGGGAGCTGTTTTTT. Translating gives CASSMGPPGGELFF.

The genes are TRBV11-3 and TRBJ2-3, with D perhaps matching TRBD2 (6 bases). CDR3 length: 17 residues. The V gene's germline CDR1 is SGHNT and CDR2 YENEEA. Trimming cost V 5 bases and J 0 bases, with 18 bases left between them. As DNA, the CDR3 is TGTGCCAGCAGCCTTAATCCCGGGGGAGCGAGCACAGATACGCAGTATTTT. This gives the protein CASSLNPGGASTDTQYF.

The J gene is TRBJ1-2, the V gene TRBV2, with a possible D match to TRBD1 (5 bases). Trimming cost V 0 bases and J 6 bases, with 20 bases left between them. Germline CDR1 is SNHLY and CDR2 is FYNNEI. The CDR3 has 17 residues. The CDR3 region is CASSEALPAREIHGYTF. The CDR3, as DNA: TGTGCCAGCAGTGAAGCCCTACCGGCCAGGGAAATCCATGGCTACACCTTC.

The rearrangement links TRBV10-3 to TRBJ1-1, with 8 positions matching TRBD1. V was clipped by 5 bases and J by 4 bases; unmatched bases: 6. The CDR3 length is 14 residues. Germline V gene sequence: CDR1 ENHRY, CDR2 SYGVKD. The CDR3 region is CAISSQGASTEAFF. In DNA form, the CDR3 reads TGTGCCATCAGTTCTCAGGGGGCATCCACTGAAGCTTTCTTT.

The table lists this clone with many counts. The chain has TRBV7-9 and TRBJ1-1, with TRBD1 matching over 8 bases. CDR3 length equals 13 residues. CDR1 is SEHNR and CDR2 is FQNEAQ in the germline V gene (reference sequence). V was clipped by 7 bases and J by 0 bases; unmatched bases: 1. In nucleotides, the CDR3 is TGTGCCAGCACGACAGGGGTGAACACTGAAGCTTTCTTT. Its translation is CASTTGVNTEAFF.

The chain joins TRBV6-5 to TRBJ2-7; D unclear. Trimming left V 4 bases short and J 7 bases short, with 11 bases between. There are 12 residues in the CDR3. In germline, CDR1 is MNHEY, CDR2 SVGAGI. The CDR3 sequence is CASSSSLGEQYF. The CDR3 DNA is TGTGCCAGCAGTTCCTCCCTGGGGGAGCAGTACTTC.

This chain uses TRBV19 with TRBJ2-7, with D perhaps TRBD2 (6 bases). In germline, CDR1 is LNHDA, CDR2 SQIVND (reference sequence). CDR3 length equals 16 residues. V lost 3 bases, J lost 0 bases, and 15 bases lay in between. The CDR3 nucleotides are TGTGCCAGTAGTATGGGAGGACGCGGATACTCCTACGAGCAGTACTTC. It translates to CASSMGGRGYSYEQYF.

The genes are TRBV27 and TRBJ1-2; D possibly corresponds to TRBD1 (6 bases). The CDR3 is 15 residues long. CDR1 and CDR2 from the germline V gene are MNHEY and SMNVEV (reference sequence). Deletions cut 3 bases from V and 4 bases from J, with 15 bases between. This chain's CDR3 is CASSFDRTLGYGYTF. The CDR3 nucleotides are TGTGCCAGCAGTTTCGACAGGACCCTAGGCTATGGCTACACCTTC.

V gene TRBV2 combines with J gene TRBJ2-7; 13 bases match TRBD2. Germline loops: CDR1 SNHLY, CDR2 FYNNEI. The CDR3 length is 14 residues. J was trimmed by 7 bases and V by 3 bases; bases with no gene match: 3. The CDR3 here is CASSESLAGGEQYF. The CDR3, as DNA: TGTGCCAGCAGTGAGTCACTAGCGGGAGGGGAGCAGTACTTC.

The chain couples TRBV29-1 to TRBJ1-1; D is uncertain. V lost 4 bases, J lost 1 base, and 7 bases lay in between. Germline V CDR1 and CDR2: SQVTM, ANQGSEA. The CDR3 totals 12 residues. The CDR3 loop reads CSVGQRNTEAFF. The CDR3 DNA reads TGCAGCGTTGGGCAGAGGAACACTGAAGCTTTCTTT. Drawing the rest from reference TRBV29-1 and TRBJ1-1, the complete variable domain is SAVISQKPSRDICQRGTSLTIQCQVDSQVTMMFWYRQQPGQSLTLIATANQGSEATYESGFVIDKFPISRPNLTFSTLTVSNMSPEDSSIYLCSVGQRNTEAFFGQGTRLTVV.

V and J are TRBV6-5 and TRBJ2-3; TRBD2 matches at 10 bases. The CDR3 spans 15 residues. V gave up 9 bases and J gave up 4 bases; unmatched junction bases: 10. Germline V lookup: CDR1 MNHEY, CDR2 SVGAGI. The CDR3 loop reads CASQISGGAADTQYF. The CDR3 DNA reads as TGTGCCAGTCAGATCAGCGGGGGGGCCGCAGATACGCAGTATTTT.

The V call is TRBV27, the J call TRBJ1-5; D may be TRBD1 (5 bases). The CDR3 is 15 residues long. From germline, CDR1 is MNHEY and CDR2 SMNVEV (reference sequence). V was shortened by 3 bases and J by 3 bases, with 12 bases between the two germline ends. The CDR3 sequence is CASSFRVGDNQPQHF. The CDR3 DNA sequence: TGTGCCAGCAGTTTCCGTGTGGGGGACAATCAGCCCCAGCATTTT.

This sequence joins TRBV29-1 and TRBJ1-6; D gene ambiguous. The V end lost 4 bases, the J end lost 14 bases, and 15 bases lay between the germline ends. Germline CDR1 reads SQVTM; CDR2 reads ANQGSEA. CDR3 length: 12 amino acids. As DNA, the CDR3 is TGCAGCGTTGGTTCCCCAGCCGGAACCCTCCACTTT. Translating it yields CSVGSPAGTLHF.

In its sample, this clone was seen once. The rearrangement links TRBV5-1 to TRBJ1-1, with D perhaps TRBD1 (6 bases). The germline gives CDR1 SGHRS, CDR2 YFSETQ. This CDR3 is built from 15 residues. Trimming left V 1 base short and J 4 bases short, with 14 bases between. CDR3 amino acids: CASSLSGGWGTEAFF. The CDR3 bases are TGCGCCAGCAGCTTGTCGGGGGGCTGGGGCACTGAAGCTTTCTTT.

The chain has TRBV11-2 and TRBJ2-7; possibly TRBD1 for D (6 bases). The CDR3 has 13 residues. Germline assignment: CDR1 SGHAT and CDR2 FQNNGV. V lost 3 bases and J lost 3, with 9 bases in between. CDR3 nucleotides: TGTGCCAGCAGCTTCACAGGGCTCTACGAGCAGTACTTC. Its protein product is CASSFTGLYEQYF.

This clone has more than one count but fewer than ten. This chain links TRBV19 with TRBJ2-7; no firm D call. Per the germline V gene, CDR1 is LNHDA and CDR2 is SQIVND (reference sequence). Deletions cut 5 bases from V and 4 bases from J, with 12 bases between. The CDR3 runs to 13 residues. CDR3 DNA sequence: TGTGCCAGTAGTTGGGATGTAAAGTACGAGCAGTACTTC. As protein: CASSWDVKYEQYF.